The clone carrying this T cell receptor (beta chain) was recorded once. Antigen: not known. Compared with germline, one end of the junction differs, possibly owing to a read error. Deep was the level at which the assay was run. Per the study methods: Because ImmunoSEQ provided only junction sequences with no quality scores, the filtering differed. Profiled with immunoSEQ multiplex PCR; TCRdb holds only in-frame clones, not every one. V and J calls and clone size follow that table, whereas D and trimming were derived from the DNA. In the table there are roughly 640,000 clones, 95% to 98% of which are singletons. This entry comes from a study of shared clonotypes between healthy human individuals. Study observations and caveats: The study generally estimated greater richness for naive than memory subsets.

Specimen: naive CD4+ T cells sorted from blood. Sample subset: CD45RA+ positively selected. This TCR was sampled from a woman younger than 45 in good health.

This CDR3 is CASRSSGTGNGGDTIYF. The CDR3 region has the DNA TGTGCCAGCCGATCCTCCGGGACAGGGAACGGTGGAGACACCATATATTTT. The chain carries TRBV7-2 and TRBJ1-3; 9 nucleotides agree with TRBD1. Germline V gene sequence: CDR1 SGHTA, CDR2 FQGNSA. This CDR3 is built from 17 residues.